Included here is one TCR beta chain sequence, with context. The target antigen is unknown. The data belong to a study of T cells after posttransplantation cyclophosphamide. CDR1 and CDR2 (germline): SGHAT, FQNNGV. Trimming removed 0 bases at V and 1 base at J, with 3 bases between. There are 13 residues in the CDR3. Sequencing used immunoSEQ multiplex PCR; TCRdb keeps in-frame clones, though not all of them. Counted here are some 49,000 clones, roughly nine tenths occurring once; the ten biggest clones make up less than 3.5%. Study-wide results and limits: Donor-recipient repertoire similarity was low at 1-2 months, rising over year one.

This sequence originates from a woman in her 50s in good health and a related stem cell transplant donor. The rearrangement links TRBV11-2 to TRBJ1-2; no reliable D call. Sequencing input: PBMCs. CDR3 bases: TGTGCCAGCAGCTTAGACGTTAACTATGGCTACACCTTC. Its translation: CASSLDVNYGYTF.